The 32 T cell receptor beta chains below come from one sample, sequenced in a study of graft-versus-host responses after intestinal transplantation. Produced via immunoSEQ multiplex PCR; TCRdb's table is partial and in-frame only. The table lists about 37,000 clones, roughly 87% of them singletons. Intraepithelial and lamina propria lymphocytes were released after the graft tissue was processed. The sequences come from ileum tissue, collected around seven months after intestinal transplant. Receptor source: a human patient who received an intestinal transplant, so some T cells may come from the graft donor.

The chain couples TRBV19 to TRBJ1-5, with unresolved D. With 3 bases removed from V and 1 base from J, the gap between germline ends came to 7 bases. The CDR3 has 14 amino acids. Germline lookup yields CDR1 LNHDA and CDR2 SQIVND (reference sequence). CDR3 residues: CASSISRSNQPQHF. The CDR3 DNA sequence: TGTGCCAGTAGTATTTCCAGGAGCAATCAGCCCCAGCATTTT.

The rearrangement uses TRBV5-3 and TRBJ2-3; tentatively, D is TRBD2 (5 bases). TRBV5-3 is an ORF; its function is uncertain. The germline V and J ends were trimmed by 5 bases and 2 bases, with 12 bases remaining between them. This CDR3 comprises 14 residues. The CDR3 DNA reads TGTGCCAGAAGTGGTCGACTACACACAGATACGCAGTATTTT. Translation gives CARSGRLHTDTQYF.

The J gene is TRBJ1-2, the V gene TRBV19; no reliable D call. Trimming pared 7 bases from V and 8 bases from J, leaving 20 bases between. CDR3 size: 14 residues. In germline, CDR1 is LNHDA, CDR2 SQIVND (reference sequence). CDR3 in DNA: TGTGCCAGTACTTTGGGCTCGGGAGCGGGCGGCTACACCTTC. It yields the protein CASTLGSGAGGYTF.

The chain joins TRBV7-9 to TRBJ2-5; 7 nucleotides match TRBD1. From germline, CDR1 is SEHNR and CDR2 FQNEAQ (reference sequence). The CDR3 has 15 residues. J gave up 5 bases and V 0 bases, and 6 bases lay outside the gene matches. CDR3 in DNA: TGTGCCAGCAGCTTAGCAGGGGGCGGAATGGAGACCCAGTACTTC. Protein product: CASSLAGGGMETQYF.

The V gene is TRBV6-5, the J gene TRBJ2-7, with TRBD2 matching 8 bases. The length of the CDR3 is 14 residues. Germline trimming cut 7 bases from V and 4 bases from J; bases unmatched to any gene: 9. CDR1 is MNHEY and CDR2 is SVGAGI in the germline V gene. CDR3 loop: CASMVASGSYEQYF. CDR3 nucleotide sequence: TGTGCCAGCATGGTGGCTAGCGGGTCATACGAGCAGTACTTC.

This sequence joins TRBV4-1 and TRBJ1-2, with D unclear. This CDR3 has 14 residues. Germline lookup yields CDR1 MGHRA and CDR2 YSYEKL. V gave up 1 base and J gave up 4 bases, with 10 bases separating them. This chain's CDR3 is CASSQVDTPYGYTF. In DNA, the CDR3 is TGCGCCAGCAGCCAAGTCGACACTCCCTATGGCTACACCTTC.

This chain joins TRBV5-1 and TRBJ2-5; 8 bases are shared with TRBD1. The CDR3 is 15 residues long. J lost 1 base, V lost 5 bases, and 7 bases had no gene match. Germline V gene sequence: CDR1 SGHRS, CDR2 YFSETQ. CDR3 sequence: CASRLPGTGQETQYF. The CDR3 nucleotides are TGCGCCAGCAGGTTGCCAGGGACAGGCCAAGAGACCCAGTACTTC.

The V and J genes are TRBV7-9 and TRBJ1-6; 8 bases are shared with TRBD1. J gave up 8 bases and V 5 bases, and 2 bases lay outside the gene matches. The CDR3 extends over 13 amino acids. Germline V gene sequence: CDR1 SEHNR, CDR2 FQNEAQ (reference sequence). The CDR3 is CASSVTGDSPLHF. CDR3 DNA: TGTGCCAGCAGCGTGACAGGGGATTCACCCCTCCACTTT.

This clone was observed once. The rearrangement uses TRBV7-2 and TRBJ2-7; the D is unclear. Trimming took 2 bases from V and 0 from J, leaving 8 bases between them. The CDR3 has 14 residues. Germline lookup yields CDR1 SGHTA and CDR2 FQGNSA. The CDR3 region has the DNA TGTGCCAGCAGCTTAAGGGCGGCCTCCTACGAGCAGTACTTC. This sequence encodes CASSLRAASYEQYF.

Only one count was recorded for this clone. The chain couples TRBV2 to TRBJ2-7, with TRBD2 identical over 11 bases. The junction had 5 bases not matched to a gene; V was cut back by 7 bases and J by 0 bases. The CDR3 has 15 residues. CDR1 and CDR2 (germline): SNHLY, FYNNEI. The CDR3: CASNLAGGSSYEQYF. For the CDR3, the DNA is TGTGCCAGCAACTTAGCGGGAGGGAGCTCCTACGAGCAGTACTTC. The full variable domain, completed using reference TRBV2 and TRBJ2-7, is EPEVTQTPSHQVTQMGQEVILRCVPISNHLYFYWYRQILGQKVEFLVSFYNNEISEKSEIFDDQFSVERPDGSNFTLKIRSTKLEDSAMYFCASNLAGGSSYEQYFGPGTRLTVT.

The sample holds a few counts of this clone. The V and J genes are TRBV27 and TRBJ2-2, with D perhaps TRBD2 (5 bases). Trimming removed 6 bases from V and 4 bases from J, with 9 bases in between. The CDR3 is 13 amino acids. Germline CDR1 MNHEY, CDR2 SMNVEV (reference sequence). CDR3 sequence reads: CASRPGGTGELFF. As DNA, the CDR3 is TGTGCCAGCAGGCCTGGAGGCACCGGGGAGCTGTTTTTT.

This chain links TRBV9 with TRBJ2-1; no reliable D call. The CDR3 sequence is 16 residues long. The V and J ends lost 0 bases and 3 bases respectively, with 13 bases between them. Germline CDR1 and CDR2: SGDLS and YYNGEE. The CDR3 DNA sequence: TGTGCCAGCAGCGTAGCTACATGGTCTAGCTACAATGAGCAGTTCTTC. Residues: CASSVATWSSYNEQFF.

The gene calls are TRBV7-9 and TRBJ2-7; no reliable D call. This CDR3 spans 13 amino acids. Germline loops: CDR1 SEHNR, CDR2 FQNEAQ (reference sequence). Trimming cost V 5 bases and J 7 bases, with 15 bases left between them. The CDR3 coding sequence is TGTGCCAGCAGCCCTCCCAGTGTTTGGGAGCAGTACTTC. The encoded protein is CASSPPSVWEQYF.

The J gene is TRBJ2-1, the V gene TRBV4-1; D might be TRBD2 (6 bases). This CDR3 spans 15 amino acids. Trimming removed 0 bases from V and 7 bases from J, with 13 bases in between. Germline V gene lookup returns CDR1 MGHRA and CDR2 YSYEKL. The CDR3 DNA sequence: TGCGCCAGCAGCCAAGATCCGGGAGTGGGGAATGAGCAGTTCTTC. The encoded protein is CASSQDPGVGNEQFF.

The V call is TRBV19, the J call TRBJ2-1; D is undetermined. The V end lost 3 bases, the J end lost 2 bases, and 11 bases lay between the germline ends. Germline-derived CDR1 and CDR2 are LNHDA and SQIVND (reference sequence). CDR3 length: 15 residues. CDR3 in amino acids: CASSIGQVPYNEQFF. In DNA form, the CDR3 reads TGTGCCAGTAGTATTGGGCAGGTGCCCTACAATGAGCAGTTCTTC.

The gene calls are TRBV10-3 and TRBJ2-1; weak D call: TRBD2 (5 bases). The CDR3 sequence is 15 residues long. V lost 6 bases, J lost 1 base, and 13 bases lay in between. CDR1 is ENHRY, CDR2 SYGVKD, per germline. CDR3 sequence: CAIRYGLLSYNEQFF. The CDR3 bases are TGTGCCATCAGGTATGGACTCCTGTCCTACAATGAGCAGTTCTTC.

The chain links TRBV4-1 to TRBJ2-2; 7 nucleotides align to TRBD1. From germline, CDR1 is MGHRA and CDR2 YSYEKL. This CDR3 has 17 residues. With V trimmed by 3 bases and J by 6 bases, 13 bases remained unmatched. The CDR3 region is CASSHSGQIVRAGELFF. The CDR3 DNA reads as TGCGCCAGCAGCCACTCGGGACAGATCGTGCGGGCCGGGGAGCTGTTTTTT.

CDR3 residues: CASSYGPADTQYF. The CDR3 coding sequence is TGTGCCAGCAGTTACGGGCCAGCGGATACGCAGTATTTT. This sequence joins TRBV6-5 and TRBJ2-3; D is unresolved. Per the germline V gene, CDR1 is MNHEY and CDR2 is SVGAGI. The CDR3 length is 13 residues. V was shortened by 2 bases and J by 6 bases, with 9 bases between the two germline ends.

This rearrangement joins TRBV6-5 to TRBJ1-1, with D perhaps matching TRBD1 (6 bases). This CDR3 has 14 residues. Per germline, CDR1 MNHEY and CDR2 SVGAGI. With 5 bases removed from V and 2 bases from J, the gap between germline ends came to 12 bases. CDR3 in amino acids: CASSRSGDNTEAFF. The DNA of the CDR3 is TGTGCCAGCAGTAGATCAGGGGATAACACTGAAGCTTTCTTT.

This clone appeared a few times. V usage is TRBV11-2 and J usage is TRBJ2-7; D perhaps matches TRBD2 (5 bases). Trimming took 0 bases from V and 9 from J, leaving 15 bases between them. The CDR3 loop spans 14 amino acids. Germline lookup yields CDR1 SGHAT and CDR2 FQNNGV. The CDR3 loop reads CASSLDRESTGQYF. CDR3 DNA: TGTGCCAGCAGCTTAGATAGGGAGTCTACGGGGCAGTACTTC.

CDR3 residues: CASRPGRMNTEAFF. As DNA, the CDR3 is TGCGCCAGCAGGCCGGGACGGATGAACACTGAAGCTTTCTTT. The chain recombines TRBV5-1 with TRBJ1-1, with D possibly TRBD1 on 5 matching bases. V was cut by 5 bases and J by 0 bases, with 11 bases left in between. Germline V CDR1 and CDR2: SGHRS, YFSETQ. The CDR3 has 14 amino acids.

The rearrangement joins TRBV5-1 to TRBJ2-7, with 10 bases aligning to TRBD1. The CDR3 is 16 residues long. Germline-derived CDR1 and CDR2 are SGHRS and YFSETQ. The V gene end was trimmed by 5 bases and the J gene end by 3 bases; junction bases not matched to a gene: 11. CDR3 in amino acids: CASRHAGTGDHYEQYF. CDR3 in DNA: TGCGCCAGCAGGCACGCCGGGACAGGGGACCACTACGAGCAGTACTTC.

The chain carries TRBV19 and TRBJ2-3, with D possibly being TRBD2 (6 bases). Trimming removed 4 bases from V and 6 bases from J, with 17 bases in between. CDR3 size: 15 residues. Per germline, CDR1 LNHDA and CDR2 SQIVND (reference sequence). CDR3 bases: TGTGCCAGTAGTACGTCCCTAGGGGCGGGGGATACGCAGTATTTT. Amino acids: CASSTSLGAGDTQYF.

This sequence joins TRBV27 and TRBJ2-1, with 8 bases that match TRBD2. Germline loops: CDR1 MNHEY, CDR2 SMNVEV (reference sequence). This CDR3 comprises 12 residues. J lost 9 bases, V lost 6 bases, and 4 bases had no gene match. In DNA, the CDR3 is TGTGCCAGCAGCGGGGGGGCCCTTGAGCAGTTCTTC. Encoded protein: CASSGGALEQFF.

The rearrangement links TRBV2 to TRBJ2-5, with D possibly called TRBD1 or TRBD2 (5 bases each). Germline assignment: CDR1 SNHLY and CDR2 FYNNEI. Trimming took off 6 bases at V and 5 bases at J, with 13 bases between the two ends. The CDR3 runs 13 residues. CDR3 in DNA: TGTGCCAGCAGAGAGGGACCCGGGGAGACCCAGTACTTC. As protein: CASREGPGETQYF.

The V call is TRBV5-1, the J call TRBJ1-3, with no clear D. The V end was cut by 4 bases, the J end by 0 bases, with 11 bases between. CDR1 and CDR2 (germline): SGHRS, YFSETQ. There are 15 residues in the CDR3. CDR3 in amino acids: CASSPERPSGNTIYF. The CDR3 DNA reads as TGCGCCAGCAGCCCCGAGAGGCCCTCTGGAAACACCATATATTTT.

The chain has TRBV5-1 and TRBJ2-2; 8 positions match TRBD2. The CDR3 contains 15 residues. V dropped 1 base and J dropped 4; count of bases not matched to a gene: 3. Germline loops: CDR1 SGHRS, CDR2 YFSETQ. The CDR3 coding sequence is TGCGCCAGCAGCTTGAGCGGGGGACGCACCGGGGAGCTGTTTTTT. As protein: CASSLSGGRTGELFF.

V is TRBV7-9 and J is TRBJ2-7; 8 positions agree with TRBD2. Germline CDR1 and CDR2: SEHNR and FQNEAQ (reference sequence). Trimming removed 4 bases from V and 0 bases from J; junction bases left unmatched: 14. The CDR3 contains 18 residues. DNA for the CDR3: TGTGCCAGCAGCTCTTACCCCCTACTAGCGGAGAGCTCCTACGAGCAGTACTTC. As protein: CASSSYPLLAESSYEQYF.

This clone was detected once. The gene calls are TRBV19 and TRBJ2-1; a weak D match, TRBD2 (6 bases). Per the germline V gene, CDR1 is LNHDA and CDR2 is SQIVND (reference sequence). V was pared by 6 bases and J by 5 bases, with 20 bases between. CDR3 length: 16 amino acids. The DNA of the CDR3 is TGTGCCAGTAGCCTACTAGGAGGGGCGTTGGACAATGAGCAGTTCTTC. This translates into CASSLLGGALDNEQFF.

The J gene is TRBJ1-5, the V gene TRBV28, with D possibly TRBD1 on 5 matching bases. V was cut by 5 bases and J by 6 bases, with 17 bases left in between. The CDR3 covers 15 residues. CDR1 and CDR2 from the germline V gene are MDHEN and SYDVKM. CDR3 DNA sequence: TGTGCCAGCAGTCTCTTCTGGGGCGGTCGTCAGCCCCAGCATTTT. Its protein product is CASSLFWGGRQPQHF.

DNA for the CDR3: TGTGCCACCGAGGAACTAGCGGGGGGGAGTACCGGGGAGCTGTTTTTT. Translated, it gives CATEELAGGSTGELFF. V gene TRBV19 combines with J gene TRBJ2-2, with 13 positions matching TRBD2. V was clipped by 10 bases and J by 5 bases; unmatched bases: 10. The CDR3 extends over 16 amino acids. Germline V CDR1 and CDR2: LNHDA, SQIVND (reference sequence).

The gene calls are TRBV7-9 and TRBJ2-7; 7 bases map to TRBD2. After removal of 7 bases from V and 1 base from J, the junction contained 10 bases not matched to a gene. From germline, CDR1 is SEHNR and CDR2 FQNEAQ (reference sequence). The CDR3 is made up of 15 amino acids. CDR3 DNA: TGTGCCAGCACCTCGTTGGGAGGGAGGTCCTACGAGCAGTACTTC. It translates to CASTSLGGRSYEQYF.